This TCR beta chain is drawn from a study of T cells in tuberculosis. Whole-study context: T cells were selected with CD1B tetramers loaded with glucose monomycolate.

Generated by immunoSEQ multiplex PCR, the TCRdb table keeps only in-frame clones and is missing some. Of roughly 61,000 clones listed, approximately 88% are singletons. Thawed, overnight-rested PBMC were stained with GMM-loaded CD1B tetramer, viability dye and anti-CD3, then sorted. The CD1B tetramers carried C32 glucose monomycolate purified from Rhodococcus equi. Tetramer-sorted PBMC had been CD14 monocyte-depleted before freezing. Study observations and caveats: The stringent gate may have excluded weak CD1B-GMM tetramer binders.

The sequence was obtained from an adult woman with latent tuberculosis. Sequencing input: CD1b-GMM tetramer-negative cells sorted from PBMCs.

The CDR3 sequence is CASSQYPSSGANVLTF. CDR3 coding DNA: TGCGCCAGCAGCCAATATCCCAGCTCTGGGGCCAACGTCCTGACTTTC. The rearrangement links TRBV5-1 to TRBJ2-6; no definite D call. V dropped 4 bases and J dropped 0 bases, with 11 bases sitting between them. The CDR3 is 16 residues long. Looked up from germline, CDR1 is SGHRS and CDR2 is YFSETQ.